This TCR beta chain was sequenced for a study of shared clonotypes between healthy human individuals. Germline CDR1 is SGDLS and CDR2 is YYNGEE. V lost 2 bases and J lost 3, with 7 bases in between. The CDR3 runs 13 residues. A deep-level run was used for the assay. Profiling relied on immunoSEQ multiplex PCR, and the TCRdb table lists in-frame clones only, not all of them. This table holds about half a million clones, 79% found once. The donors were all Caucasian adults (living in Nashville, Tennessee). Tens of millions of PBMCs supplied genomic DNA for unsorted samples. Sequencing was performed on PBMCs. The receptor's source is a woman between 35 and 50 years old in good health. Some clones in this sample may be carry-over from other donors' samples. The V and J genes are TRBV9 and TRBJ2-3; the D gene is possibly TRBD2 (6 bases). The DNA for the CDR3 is TGTGCCAGCAGCGTTCGGGGGACAGATACGCAGTATTTT. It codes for CASSVRGTDTQYF.